These 11 T cell receptor beta chains came from one sample sequenced in a study of CD8 T cells in ankylosing spondylitis. From the 5' RACE reads, TCRdb called clonotypes with MiXCR, one entry per CDR3 protein. Of roughly 48,000 distinct CDR3 sequences in the sample, about 7% were seen once. Sequenced sample: blood, either unsorted or a sorted T cell fraction (not recorded which). These receptors all come from a female donor with ankylosing spondylitis or in good health (not recorded which).

This clonotype was found many times. V gene TRBV25-1 combines with J gene TRBJ2-1; D perhaps matches TRBD1 (5 bases). Germline V lookup: CDR1 MGHDK, CDR2 SYGVNS. V was trimmed by 4 bases and J by 5 bases, leaving 12 bases between them. The CDR3 is made up of 14 amino acids. CDR3 region: CASSGTTRHNEQFF. Written as DNA, the CDR3 is TGTGCCAGCAGTGGGACAACCCGGCACAATGAGCAGTTCTTC.

This clonotype was recorded only once. The V call is TRBV5-1, the J call TRBJ2-2, with TRBD2 matching 12 bases. Trimming removed 3 bases from V and 0 bases from J; junction bases left unmatched: 3. Germline V CDR1 and CDR2: SGHRS, YFSETQ. The CDR3 length is 17 residues. This CDR3 reads CASSSRLAGANTGELFF. The CDR3 coding sequence is TGCGCCAGCAGCTCCAGACTAGCGGGGGCGAACACCGGGGAGCTGTTTTTT.

This clonotype was recorded many times. The rearrangement uses TRBV29-1 and TRBJ2-5; D unclear. CDR3 length: 12 amino acids. V was trimmed by 4 bases and J by 1 base, leaving 7 bases between them. Germline V gene data show CDR1 as SQVTM and CDR2 as ANQGSEA. The CDR3 loop reads CSVGVIQETQYF. CDR3 in DNA: TGCAGCGTTGGAGTAATCCAAGAGACCCAGTACTTC.

This clonotype was observed many times. The chain combines TRBV5-1 with TRBJ2-1; D uncertain. Germline loops: CDR1 SGHRS, CDR2 YFSETQ. V dropped 4 bases and J dropped 6 bases, with 5 bases sitting between them. CDR3 length: 11 amino acids. DNA of the CDR3: TGCGCCAGCAGCCTGGGCAATGAGCAGTTCTTC. Amino acid sequence: CASSLGNEQFF. Variable domain in full (rest from reference TRBV5-1 and TRBJ2-1): KAGVTQTPRYLIKTRGQQVTLSCSPISGHRSVSWYQQTPGQGLQFLFEYFSETQRNKGNFPGRFSGRQFSNSRSEMNVSTLELGDSALYLCASSLGNEQFFGPGTRLTVL.

This clonotype was counted many times. The junction shows a germline mismatch at one end, possibly a read error. V is TRBV5-1 and J is TRBJ1-3; D not resolved. The CDR3 sequence is 15 residues long. CDR1 and CDR2 (germline): SGHRS, YFSETQ. The CDR3 coding sequence is TGCGCCAGCAGCTTGCCACAGAGCTCTGGAAACACCACATATTTT. This sequence encodes CASSLPQSSGNTTYF.

This clonotype was seen ten or more times. The rearrangement joins TRBV29-1 to TRBJ1-5; a weak D match, TRBD1 (5 bases). Germline CDR1 is SQVTM and CDR2 is ANQGSEA. The CDR3 has 13 residues. The germline V and J ends were trimmed by 7 bases and 3 bases, with 13 bases remaining between them. CDR3 nucleotides: TGCAGCGCCCGTCAGGGAAACAATCAGCCCCAGCATTTT. Translated: CSARQGNNQPQHF.

In its sample, this clonotype was seen many times. The CDR3 DNA reads as TGTGCCAGCAGCCGACAGGAGTATAGCAATCAGCCCCAGCATTTT. It codes for CASSRQEYSNQPQHF. The rearrangement uses TRBV28 and TRBJ1-5, with a weak D call TRBD1 (6 bases). The length of the CDR3 is 15 residues. The V end lost 6 bases, the J end lost 0 bases, and 12 bases lay between the germline ends. Germline loops: CDR1 MDHEN, CDR2 SYDVKM.

This clonotype was seen only a few times. The J gene is TRBJ2-3, the V gene TRBV7-2; TRBD2 agrees at 7 bases. The V gene end was trimmed by 5 bases and the J gene end by 0 bases; junction bases not matched to a gene: 8. There are 16 residues in the CDR3. Germline loops: CDR1 SGHTA, CDR2 FQGNSA. The CDR3 protein is CASSPRGGSSTDTQYF. The CDR3 coding sequence is TGTGCCAGCAGCCCACGCGGGGGATCTAGCACAGATACGCAGTATTTT.

This clonotype was seen many times. The chain recombines TRBV5-1 with TRBJ2-3; tentatively, D is TRBD2 (7 bases). The V gene lost 0 bases and the J gene lost 1 base, with 21 bases spanning the gap. The CDR3 has 19 amino acids. Germline lookup yields CDR1 SGHRS and CDR2 YFSETQ. The CDR3 coding sequence is TGCGCCAGCAGCTTGGCGACCCAAGGGGGGGGGAAACGCACAGATACGCAGTATTTT. Translation gives CASSLATQGGGKRTDTQYF.

This clonotype was counted only a few times. This chain uses TRBV3-1 with TRBJ1-5; D is unresolved. CDR1 LGHDT and CDR2 YNNKEL come from the germline V gene (reference sequence). This CDR3 is 17 amino acids long. V lost 10 bases and J lost 1, with 23 bases in between. CDR3 residues: CATTPYGPLESNQPQHF. The CDR3 DNA sequence: TGTGCCACCACCCCATACGGACCGCTGGAAAGCAATCAGCCCCAGCATTTT.

This clonotype was seen ten or more times. The DNA for the CDR3 is TGTGCCAGCAGTTTAAGGGCAGGCGTTGGCTACACCTTC. Protein sequence: CASSLRAGVGYTF. The chain recombines TRBV12-3 or TRBV12-4 with TRBJ1-2; D is undetermined. The CDR3 has 13 amino acids. Trimming took off 2 bases at V and 7 bases at J, with 11 bases between the two ends.